Below are 15 T cell receptor beta chains sequenced from a single sample in a study of tumor-infiltrating lymphocytes in oesophageal squamous cell carcinoma. TCRdb reprocessed the PCR reads with MiXCR, giving one entry per CDR3 protein. The table includes 23,000 or so distinct CDR3 sequences, 30% to 35% detected once. Material for sequencing was esophageal tumor tissue. These receptors were taken from a female donor with esophageal squamous cell carcinoma.

The sample holds many counts of this clonotype. The rearrangement uses TRBV6-1 and TRBJ2-2, with 9 bases identical to TRBD2. With V trimmed by 7 bases and J by 6 bases, 9 bases remained unmatched. This CDR3 is 15 amino acids long. The germline V gene has CDR1 MNHNS and CDR2 SASEGT. The DNA of the CDR3 is TGTGCCAGCAACGGACTAGCGCTTCTAGCCGGGGAGCTGTTTTTT. Translation gives CASNGLALLAGELFF.

V gene TRBV2 combines with J gene TRBJ1-4, with D uncertain. The V gene's germline CDR1 is SNHLY and CDR2 FYNNEI. CDR3 size: 14 residues. Trimming pared 7 bases from V and 16 bases from J, leaving 25 bases between. As DNA, the CDR3 is TGTGCCAGCAAAAGGGATCCAGGATCAGATACGCAGTTTTTT. Protein product: CASKRDPGSDTQFF.

The chain links TRBV5-1 to TRBJ2-1, with TRBD1 matching over 9 bases. The DNA matches TRBJ2-7 better at its end, which makes the J call doubtful. Looked up from germline, CDR1 is SGHRS and CDR2 is YFSETQ. The CDR3 is 17 residues long. This CDR3 reads CASSLQPKGQGYNEQYF. The CDR3 DNA reads TGCGCCAGCAGCTTGCAGCCAAAGGGACAGGGCTACAATGAGCAGTACTTC.

This chain connects TRBV12-3 or TRBV12-4 to TRBJ2-3; the match to TRBD1 covers 7 bases. The assigned J gene may be wrong: the sequence end matches TRBJ2-7 better. The CDR3 loop spans 14 amino acids. CDR3 sequence: CASSFGQEDYEQYF. The CDR3 DNA sequence: TGTGCCAGCAGTTTCGGACAGGAGGACTACGAGCAGTACTTC.

This clonotype was recorded many times. The rearrangement uses TRBV28 and TRBJ2-3; D remains unclear. The CDR3 length is 13 residues. Germline V gene lookup returns CDR1 MDHEN and CDR2 SYDVKM. V lost 7 bases and J 6 bases, leaving 14 bases between the germline ends. This CDR3 reads CASTPSAGDTQYF. CDR3 nucleotide sequence: TGTGCCAGCACCCCCTCCGCTGGGGATACGCAGTATTTT.

The V and J genes are TRBV4-2 and TRBJ2-3; 9 nucleotides align to TRBD1. The length of the CDR3 is 16 residues. The V gene end was trimmed by 5 bases and the J gene end by 14 bases; junction bases not matched to a gene: 20. Germline CDR1 LGHNA, CDR2 YNFKEQ. CDR3 in DNA: TGTGCCAGCAGCAGCCGGGGACAGGGTAACACCGGGGAGCTGTATTTT. Translating it yields CASSSRGQGNTGELYF.

This clonotype has a count of ten or more. V and J are TRBV10-3 and TRBJ2-7; tentative D call: TRBD1 (5 bases). The CDR3 is made up of 13 amino acids. Trimming pared 6 bases from V and 1 base from J, leaving 10 bases between. Germline V gives CDR1 ENHRY, CDR2 SYGVKD. The CDR3 DNA is TGTGCCATCAGCACACAGGTTTCCTACGAGCAGTACTTC. Residues: CAISTQVSYEQYF.

With regard to this clonotype: Mismatch with germline at one junction end may stem from a read error. The chain carries TRBV11-2 and TRBJ2-7; TRBD2 is a possible D gene (5 bases). CDR1 SGHAT and CDR2 FQNNGV come from the germline V gene. The CDR3 has 14 residues. CDR3 in amino acids: CASRIRSNTGELYF. CDR3 sequence (DNA): TGTGCCAGCAGGATAAGGTCCAACACCGGGGAGCTGTACTTC.

This clonotype was found a few times. The genes are TRBV20-1 and TRBJ2-1; 8 positions match TRBD2. The CDR3 contains 16 residues. The V gene's germline CDR1 is DFQATT and CDR2 SNEGSKA (reference sequence). V gave up 0 bases and J gave up 1 base; unmatched junction bases: 5. This CDR3 is CSARDRSGSSYNEQFF. Here the CDR3 DNA reads TGCAGTGCTAGAGATCGGAGCGGGAGTTCCTACAATGAGCAGTTCTTC.

The chain joins TRBV3-1 to TRBJ2-3, with no clear D. The DNA end is more similar to TRBJ2-7, so the J call may be wrong. The CDR3 consists of 13 residues. Germline V CDR1 and CDR2: LGHDT, YNNKEL (reference sequence). The CDR3 nucleotides read TGTGCCAGCAGGGAGTCGACCTACAATGAGCAGTACTTC. It encodes CASRESTYNEQYF.

Remarks on this clonotype: An end of the junction differs from the germline gene, which may be a read error. The chain has TRBV7-7 and TRBJ2-1, with D perhaps matching TRBD2 (6 bases). Per the germline V gene, CDR1 is SSHAT and CDR2 is FNYEAQ (reference sequence). This CDR3 comprises 15 residues. CDR3 protein: CASSLRAGSYNEQFF. For the CDR3, the DNA is TGTGCTAGCAGCTTACGAGCGGGTTCATACAATGAGCAGTTCTTC.

This clonotype was seen at least ten times. This rearrangement joins TRBV12-3 or TRBV12-4 to TRBJ2-1; D is unclear. V gave up 6 bases and J gave up 4 bases, with 4 bases separating them. There are 11 residues in the CDR3. The CDR3 sequence: CASSRYNEQFF. The CDR3 region has the DNA TGTGCCAGCAGCCGGTACAATGAGCAGTTCTTC.

J is TRBJ2-3 and V is TRBV18, with 12 bases that match TRBD2. Trimming removed 0 bases from V and 6 bases from J; junction bases left unmatched: 7. The germline gives CDR1 KGHSH, CDR2 LQKENI. The CDR3 covers 17 residues. For the CDR3, the DNA is TGTGCCAGCTCACCACCCCGGCTAGCGGGAGGGGCGGATACGCAGTATTTT. Amino acids: CASSPPRLAGGADTQYF. Variable domain in full (rest from reference TRBV18 and TRBJ2-3): NAGVMQNPRHLVRRRGQEARLRCSPMKGHSHVYWYRQLPEEGLKFMVYLQKENIIDESGMPKERFSAEFPKEGPSILRIQQVVRGDSAAYFCASSPPRLAGGADTQYFGPGTRLTVL.

The DNA of the CDR3 is TGTGCCAGCAGGGGGACGAACACCGGGGAGCTGTTTTTT. Translating it yields CASRGTNTGELFF. The chain employs TRBV12-3 or TRBV12-4 and TRBJ1-1; D is unclear. Matching the DNA end better, TRBJ2-2 makes the J call doubtful. This CDR3 comprises 13 residues.

This clonotype turned up a few times. CDR3 coding DNA: TGTGCCAGCAGGTCAGGGAAGAGTGGGGCCAACGTCCTGACTTTC. It codes for CASRSGKSGANVLTF. This rearrangement joins TRBV9 to TRBJ2-6, with D possibly TRBD1 on 5 matching bases. Germline CDR1 SGDLS, CDR2 YYNGEE. CDR3 length equals 15 residues. Trimming removed 5 bases from V and 3 bases from J, with 12 bases in between.